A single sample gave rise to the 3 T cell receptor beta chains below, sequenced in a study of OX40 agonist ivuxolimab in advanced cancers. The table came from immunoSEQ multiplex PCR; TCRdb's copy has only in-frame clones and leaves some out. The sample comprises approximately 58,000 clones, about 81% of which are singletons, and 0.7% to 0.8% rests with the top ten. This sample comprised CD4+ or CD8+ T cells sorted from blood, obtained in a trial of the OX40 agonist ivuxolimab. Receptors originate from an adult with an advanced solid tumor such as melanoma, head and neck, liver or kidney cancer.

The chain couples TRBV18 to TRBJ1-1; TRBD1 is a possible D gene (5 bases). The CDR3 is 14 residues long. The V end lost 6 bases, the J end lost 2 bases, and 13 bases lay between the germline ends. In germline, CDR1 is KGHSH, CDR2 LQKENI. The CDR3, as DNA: TGTGCCAGCTCCCTCAGGGAGAGAAACACTGAAGCTTTCTTT. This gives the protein CASSLRERNTEAFF.

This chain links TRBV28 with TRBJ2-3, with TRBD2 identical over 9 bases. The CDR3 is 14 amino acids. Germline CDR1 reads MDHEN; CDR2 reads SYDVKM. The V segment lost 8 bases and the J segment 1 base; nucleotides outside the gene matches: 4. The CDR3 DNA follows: TGTGCCAGCGGGGAGCGGGGGGGCACAGATACGCAGTATTTT. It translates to CASGERGGTDTQYF.

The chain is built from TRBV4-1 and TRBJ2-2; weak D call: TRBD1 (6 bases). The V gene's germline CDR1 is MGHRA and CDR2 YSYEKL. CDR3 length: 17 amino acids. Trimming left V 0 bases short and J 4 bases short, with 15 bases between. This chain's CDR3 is CASSQDLTGRGTGELFF. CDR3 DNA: TGCGCCAGCAGCCAAGATCTAACAGGGAGAGGCACCGGGGAGCTGTTTTTT.